The 30 T cell receptor beta chains reported below all come from one sample, sequenced in a study of cytomegalovirus exposure and HLA in healthy donors. The PCR ran on 60 Vbeta and 13 Jbeta primers. The table came from immunoSEQ multiplex PCR; TCRdb's copy has only in-frame clones and leaves some out. Counted here are around 200,000 clones, over 70% occurring once; the ten biggest clones make up 1.6%. Sequencing was performed on PBMCs. Receptor source: a woman aged 18-30 years in good health and CMV-seronegative.

The chain couples TRBV19 to TRBJ2-2, with D perhaps matching TRBD1 (5 bases). Germline loops: CDR1 LNHDA, CDR2 SQIVND (reference sequence). CDR3 size: 14 residues. The germline V and J ends were trimmed by 9 bases and 0 bases, with 11 bases remaining between them. CDR3 coding DNA: TGTGCCAGCCGTACAGGACCGAACACCGGGGAGCTGTTTTTT. It codes for CASRTGPNTGELFF.

The V call is TRBV5-1, the J call TRBJ2-3, with D perhaps TRBD1 (6 bases). Trimming shortened V by 4 bases and J by 1 base, and 10 bases separated the two germline ends. CDR1 and CDR2 (germline): SGHRS, YFSETQ. CDR3 length: 14 amino acids. CDR3 residues: CASSQGFGTDTQYF. CDR3 DNA sequence: TGCGCCAGCAGCCAGGGGTTTGGCACAGATACGCAGTATTTT.

This chain links TRBV6-5 with TRBJ1-2; 7 bases fit TRBD1. The V segment lost 5 bases and the J segment 0 bases; nucleotides outside the gene matches: 6. The CDR3 extends over 15 amino acids. In germline, CDR1 is MNHEY, CDR2 SVGAGI. CDR3 sequence: CASSGQGGANYGYTF. CDR3 DNA sequence: TGTGCCAGCAGTGGGCAGGGGGGAGCTAACTATGGCTACACCTTC.

The chain has TRBV6-5 and TRBJ1-2; TRBD1 matches 7 bases. Looked up from germline, CDR1 is MNHEY and CDR2 is SVGAGI. The CDR3 has 15 amino acids. J was trimmed by 4 bases and V by 4 bases; bases with no gene match: 9. CDR3 amino acids: CASSSPRQGAYGYTF. In DNA form, the CDR3 reads TGTGCCAGCAGTTCCCCTCGACAGGGAGCCTATGGCTACACCTTC.

The V and J genes are TRBV19 and TRBJ2-3, with unresolved D. Trimming removed 4 bases at V and 2 bases at J, with 10 bases between. The CDR3 totals 14 residues. Looked up from germline, CDR1 is LNHDA and CDR2 is SQIVND (reference sequence). CDR3 region: CASSSGQDTDTQYF. CDR3 bases: TGTGCCAGTAGTAGTGGGCAGGACACAGATACGCAGTATTTT.

The chain employs TRBV7-8 and TRBJ2-7, with a tentative D call TRBD2 (5 bases). This CDR3 region has 15 residues. Per germline, CDR1 SGHVS and CDR2 FQNEAQ. Trimming cost V 1 base and J 2 bases, with 12 bases left between them. CDR3 coding DNA: TGTGCCAGCAGCTTAGATGGGGAGTTAGCCTACGAGCAGTACTTC. This sequence encodes CASSLDGELAYEQYF.

The gene calls are TRBV28 and TRBJ1-3; 7 positions match TRBD1. Looked up from germline, CDR1 is MDHEN and CDR2 is SYDVKM. V lost 2 bases to trimming and J lost 5 bases; unmatched junction nucleotides: 3. The CDR3 extends over 14 amino acids. CDR3 DNA sequence: TGTGCCAGCAGTTTAGCAGGGGGAAGAAACACCATATATTTT. Amino acid sequence: CASSLAGGRNTIYF. The full variable domain, with the rest looked up from reference TRBV28 and TRBJ1-3, is DVKVTQSSRYLVKRTGEKVFLECVQDMDHENMFWYRQDPGLGLRLIYFSYDVKMKEKGDIPEGYSVSREKKERFSLILESASTNQTSMYLCASSLAGGRNTIYFGEGSWLTVV.

The V call is TRBV7-3, the J call TRBJ1-6, with no clear D. The V gene lost 5 bases and the J gene lost 7 bases, with 18 bases spanning the gap. The CDR3 is 16 residues long. The germline CDR1 and CDR2 sequences are SGHTA and FQGTGA. CDR3 amino acids: CASSRNGGHGNSPLHF. The CDR3 DNA reads as TGTGCCAGCAGCCGCAACGGTGGGCATGGGAATTCACCCCTCCACTTT.

This clone was counted only a few times. J is TRBJ1-5 and V is TRBV7-9; perhaps TRBD1 as D (6 bases). Germline CDR1 and CDR2: SEHNR and FQNEAQ (reference sequence). The V end lost 5 bases, the J end lost 6 bases, and 11 bases lay between the germline ends. This CDR3 has 13 amino acids. CDR3 protein: CASSREGVQPQHF. CDR3 nucleotide sequence: TGTGCCAGCAGCCGGGAGGGGGTTCAGCCCCAGCATTTT.

This chain links TRBV5-1 with TRBJ1-4; TRBD1 might be the D (6 bases). The V end was cut by 0 bases, the J end by 5 bases, with 11 bases between. The CDR3 covers 15 residues. Germline values: CDR1 SGHRS, CDR2 YFSETQ. The CDR3 nucleotides are TGCGCCAGCAGCTTGGGTACAGGGCGAAATGAAAAACTGTTTTTT. Its protein product is CASSLGTGRNEKLFF. The variable domain in full, completed from reference TRBV5-1 and TRBJ1-4, reads KAGVTQTPRYLIKTRGQQVTLSCSPISGHRSVSWYQQTPGQGLQFLFEYFSETQRNKGNFPGRFSGRQFSNSRSEMNVSTLELGDSALYLCASSLGTGRNEKLFFGSGTQLSVL.

V and J are TRBV30 and TRBJ1-1; no firm D call. The CDR3 extends over 13 amino acids. Germline CDR1 reads GTSNPN; CDR2 reads SVGIG (reference sequence). The germline V and J ends were trimmed by 2 bases and 2 bases, with 9 bases remaining between them. Here the CDR3 reads CAWSTSFNTEAFF. Here the CDR3 DNA reads TGTGCCTGGAGTACGAGCTTCAACACTGAAGCTTTCTTT.

In DNA form, the CDR3 reads TGTGCCAGCAGCTTTCCCAGGGACGGGGAGCTGTTTTTT. Amino acid sequence: CASSFPRDGELFF. The gene calls are TRBV5-4 and TRBJ2-2, with TRBD1 as a possible D gene (5 bases). The V gene lost 2 bases and the J gene lost 7 bases, with 9 bases spanning the gap. Germline values: CDR1 SGHNT, CDR2 YYREEE (reference sequence). The CDR3 is made up of 13 amino acids.

The rearrangement joins TRBV7-3 to TRBJ2-5; 13 positions match TRBD2. The CDR3 has 17 amino acids. The trim removed 4 bases at V and 1 base at J, leaving 6 bases unmatched. Germline lookup yields CDR1 SGHTA and CDR2 FQGTGA. CDR3 loop: CASSSQGLAGAQETQYF. The CDR3 DNA reads as TGTGCCAGCAGCTCCCAAGGACTAGCGGGGGCCCAAGAGACCCAGTACTTC.

The chain combines TRBV30 with TRBJ1-5; 10 bases line up with TRBD1. CDR1 is GTSNPN and CDR2 is SVGIG in the germline V gene (reference sequence). J lost 3 bases, V lost 5 bases, and 1 base had no gene match. This CDR3 has 13 amino acids. In nucleotides, the CDR3 is TGTGCCTGGGGGACAGGGGACAATCAGCCCCAGCATTTT. Translating it yields CAWGTGDNQPQHF.

The genes are TRBV5-1 and TRBJ1-6, with TRBD1 as a possible D gene (5 bases). The V end lost 4 bases, the J end lost 0 bases, and 11 bases lay between the germline ends. The germline V gene encodes CDR1 SGHRS and CDR2 YFSETQ. CDR3 length equals 16 residues. The CDR3 loop is CASSQGDFSYNSPLHF. The CDR3 DNA reads as TGCGCCAGCAGCCAAGGGGACTTCTCCTATAATTCACCCCTCCACTTT. Based on the CDR3 plus reference TRBV5-1 and TRBJ1-6, the full variable domain is KAGVTQTPRYLIKTRGQQVTLSCSPISGHRSVSWYQQTPGQGLQFLFEYFSETQRNKGNFPGRFSGRQFSNSRSEMNVSTLELGDSALYLCASSQGDFSYNSPLHFGNGTRLTVT.

Turning to this clone: Other nucleotide sequences in the sample specify the same CDR3. The rearrangement joins TRBV6-5 to TRBJ1-6; 7 bases fit TRBD1. Germline V gives CDR1 MNHEY, CDR2 SVGAGI. Trimming cost V 6 bases and J 8 bases; bases outside gene matches: 4. The CDR3 covers 13 residues. The CDR3 DNA sequence: TGTGCCAGCAGCTACAGGGGTTATTCACCCCTCCACTTT. This sequence encodes CASSYRGYSPLHF.

Notes on this clone: At one of its ends the junction is not consistent with the germline gene, which may arise from a read error. This rearrangement joins TRBV5-6 to TRBJ1-2; D unclear. CDR1 is SGHDT and CDR2 is YYEEEE in the germline V gene. This CDR3 has 14 residues. CDR3 sequence reads: CASSLPLPDTALSF. The CDR3 DNA reads as TGTGCCAGCAGCTTGCCTCTCCCCGACACCGCACTCTCTTTC. The full variable domain, with the rest looked up from reference TRBV5-6 and TRBJ1-2, is DAGVTQSPTHLIKTRGQQVTLRCSPKSGHDTVSWYQQALGQGPQFIFQYYEEEERQRGNFPDRFSGHQFPNYSSELNVNALLLGDSALYLCASSLPLPDTALSFGSGTRLTVV.

J is TRBJ1-2 and V is TRBV7-9; D may be TRBD1 (6 bases). The V gene lost 3 bases and the J gene lost 7 bases, with 15 bases spanning the gap. This CDR3 is built from 14 residues. Germline lookup yields CDR1 SEHNR and CDR2 FQNEAQ (reference sequence). In nucleotides, the CDR3 is TGTGCCAGCAGCTTGGGACCCAGGGGCGGTGGCTACACCTTC. Protein sequence: CASSLGPRGGGYTF. Combining the CDR3 with reference TRBV7-9 and TRBJ1-2 gives the whole variable domain DTGVSQNPRHKITKRGQNVTFRCDPISEHNRLYWYRQTLGQGPEFLTYFQNEAQLEKSRLLSDRFSAERPKGSFSTLEIQRTEQGDSAMYLCASSLGPRGGGYTFGSGTRLTVV.

The rearrangement uses TRBV6-5 and TRBJ1-6, with no clear D. The CDR3 totals 12 residues. Looked up from germline, CDR1 is MNHEY and CDR2 is SVGAGI. The V gene lost 4 bases and the J gene lost 10 bases, with 8 bases spanning the gap. In DNA, the CDR3 is TGTGCCAGCAGTTCGAATCGGTCACCCCTCCACTTT. Its translation is CASSSNRSPLHF.

This chain joins TRBV7-8 and TRBJ1-4; perhaps TRBD1 as D (5 bases). The CDR3 extends over 15 amino acids. Trimming stripped 1 base from V and 7 bases from J, with 13 bases between. Per germline, CDR1 SGHVS and CDR2 FQNEAQ. The CDR3 bases are TGTGCCAGCAGCTTAGTGGGGGGGAGGGTTGAAAAACTGTTTTTT. Translation: CASSLVGGRVEKLFF.

This sequence joins TRBV6-5 and TRBJ2-5, with 11 bases that match TRBD2. With the DNA end fitting TRBJ2-7 better, the J assignment may be wrong. The CDR3 runs to 15 residues. The germline V gene has CDR1 MNHEY and CDR2 SVGAGI. DNA of the CDR3: TGTGCCAGCAGTTTCGGGACTAGCGGAGTCGGCGAGCAGTACTTC. Translated: CASSFGTSGVGEQYF.

The rearrangement links TRBV4-1 to TRBJ1-1, with TRBD1 as a possible D gene (6 bases). Germline assignment: CDR1 MGHRA and CDR2 YSYEKL. The CDR3 has 15 amino acids. Trimming left V 2 bases short and J 1 base short, with 11 bases between. This chain's CDR3 is CASSQNRATNTEAFF. CDR3 nucleotides: TGCGCCAGCAGCCAAAACAGGGCTACGAACACTGAAGCTTTCTTT.

CDR3: CASSLKGMDTQYF. CDR3 in DNA: TGTGCCAGCAGCTTGAAGGGGATGGATACGCAGTATTTT. The chain uses TRBV5-4 and TRBJ2-3; D possibly corresponds to TRBD1 (5 bases). V gave up 1 base and J gave up 6 bases, with 9 bases separating them. Germline V gene data show CDR1 as SGHNT and CDR2 as YYREEE (reference sequence). The CDR3 covers 13 residues.

The rearrangement uses TRBV9 and TRBJ1-2, with D perhaps TRBD1 (5 bases). CDR1 and CDR2 from the germline V gene are SGDLS and YYNGEE. Trimming pared 7 bases from V and 4 bases from J, leaving 11 bases between. This CDR3 is 12 amino acids long. CDR3 protein: CASGGELYGYTF. CDR3 DNA sequence: TGTGCCAGCGGGGGGGAGCTCTATGGCTACACCTTC. Full variable domain (remainder filled in from reference TRBV9 and TRBJ1-2): DSGVTQTPKHLITATGQRVTLRCSPRSGDLSVYWYQQSLDQGLQFLIQYYNGEERAKGNILERFSAQQFPDLHSELNLSSLELGDSALYFCASGGELYGYTFGSGTRLTVV.

The chain couples TRBV21-1 to TRBJ2-1; TRBD1 is taken as the D call from the table, unchecked against the DNA. TRBV21-1 is an annotated pseudogene. This CDR3 comprises 17 residues. In DNA form, the CDR3 reads TGTGCCAGCAGCGAGCCCGGGACAGGGAGCTCCTACAATGAGCAGTTCTTC. It yields the protein CASSEPGTGSSYNEQFF.

The rearrangement uses TRBV12-5 and TRBJ2-1; 15 bases match TRBD2. In germline, CDR1 is LGHNT, CDR2 FRNRAP. This CDR3 is built from 18 residues. The junction had 5 bases not matched to a gene; V was cut back by 4 bases and J by 1 base. CDR3 region: CASGWGLAGGMSYNEQFF. In DNA form, the CDR3 reads TGTGCTAGTGGTTGGGGACTAGCGGGAGGAATGTCCTACAATGAGCAGTTCTTC.

J is TRBJ1-5 and V is TRBV7-2; D unclear. Trimming removed 5 bases at V and 3 bases at J, with 5 bases between. This CDR3 comprises 12 residues. From germline, CDR1 is SGHTA and CDR2 FQGNSA. CDR3 in amino acids: CASSRDNQPQHF. The CDR3 nucleotides are TGTGCCAGCAGCCGGGACAATCAGCCCCAGCATTTT.

The V gene is TRBV5-1, the J gene TRBJ1-6; 8 bases map to TRBD1. V lost 9 bases to trimming and J lost 6 bases; unmatched junction nucleotides: 8. This CDR3 is 14 amino acids long. Germline V gives CDR1 SGHRS, CDR2 YFSETQ. The DNA for the CDR3 is TGCGCCAACCCTAAGGACAGGGCTAATTCACCCCTCCACTTT. As protein: CANPKDRANSPLHF.

The chain carries TRBV9 and TRBJ2-1; tentatively, D is TRBD1 (7 bases). This CDR3 comprises 15 residues. The V gene's germline CDR1 is SGDLS and CDR2 YYNGEE. V was pared by 4 bases and J by 3 bases, with 14 bases between. The CDR3 protein is CASSPRQGLYNEQFF. The CDR3 DNA reads as TGTGCCAGCAGCCCAAGACAGGGACTCTACAATGAGCAGTTCTTC.

This sequence joins TRBV7-3 and TRBJ1-3; TRBD1 is a possible D gene (5 bases). V lost 5 bases, J lost 0 bases, and 11 bases lay in between. The CDR3 contains 15 residues. Looked up from germline, CDR1 is SGHTA and CDR2 is FQGTGA. CDR3 DNA: TGTGCCAGCAGCCCGGGGGTCAGCTCTGGAAACACCATATATTTT. Translated, it gives CASSPGVSSGNTIYF.